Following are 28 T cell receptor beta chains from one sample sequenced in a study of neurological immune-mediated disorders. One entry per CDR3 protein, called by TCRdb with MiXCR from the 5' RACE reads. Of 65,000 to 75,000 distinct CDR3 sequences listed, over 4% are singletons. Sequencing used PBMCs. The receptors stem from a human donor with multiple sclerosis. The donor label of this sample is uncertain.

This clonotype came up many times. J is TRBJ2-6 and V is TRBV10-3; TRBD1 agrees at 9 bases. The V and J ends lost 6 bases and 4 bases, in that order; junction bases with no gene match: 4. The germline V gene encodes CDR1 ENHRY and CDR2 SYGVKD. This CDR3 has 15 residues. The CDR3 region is CAIRQGASGANVLTF. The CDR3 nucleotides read TGTGCCATCAGACAGGGGGCTTCCGGGGCCAACGTCCTGACTTTC.

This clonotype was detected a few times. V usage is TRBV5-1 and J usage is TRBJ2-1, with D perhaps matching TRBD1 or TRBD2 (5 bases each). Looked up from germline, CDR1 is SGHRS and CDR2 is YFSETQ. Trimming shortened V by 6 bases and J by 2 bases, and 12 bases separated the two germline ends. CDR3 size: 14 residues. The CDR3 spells CASKPRDPYNEQFF. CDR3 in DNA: TGCGCCAGCAAACCCCGGGACCCCTACAATGAGCAGTTCTTC.

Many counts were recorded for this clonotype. CDR3 sequence (DNA): TGTGCCAGCAGCTTGAATTCGGTTACGCAGTATTTT. It encodes CASSLNSVTQYF. The rearrangement links TRBV5-5 to TRBJ2-3, with unresolved D. CDR1 and CDR2 (germline): SGHKS, YYEKEE (reference sequence). The germline V and J ends were trimmed by 1 base and 8 bases, with 8 bases remaining between them. This CDR3 has 12 residues.

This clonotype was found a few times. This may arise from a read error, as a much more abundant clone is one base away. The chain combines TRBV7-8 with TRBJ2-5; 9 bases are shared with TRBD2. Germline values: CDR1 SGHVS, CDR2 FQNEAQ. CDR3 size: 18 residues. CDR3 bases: TGTGCCAGGAGCTTAGTAGAATCGGCGGGGGGGAGGAGAGAGACCCAGTACTTC. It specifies CARSLVESAGGRRETQYF.

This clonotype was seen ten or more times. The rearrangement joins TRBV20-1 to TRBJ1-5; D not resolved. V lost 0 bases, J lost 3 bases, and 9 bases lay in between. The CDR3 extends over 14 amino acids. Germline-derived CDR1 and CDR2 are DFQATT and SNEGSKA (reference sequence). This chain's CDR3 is CSARDGPINQPQHF. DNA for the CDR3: TGCAGTGCTAGAGACGGGCCGATCAATCAGCCCCAGCATTTT.

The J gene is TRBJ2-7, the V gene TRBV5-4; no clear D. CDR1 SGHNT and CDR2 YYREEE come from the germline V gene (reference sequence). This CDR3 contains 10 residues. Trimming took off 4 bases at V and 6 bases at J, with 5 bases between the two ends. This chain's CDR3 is CASSPGEQYF. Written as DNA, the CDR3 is TGTGCCAGCAGCCCGGGCGAGCAGTACTTC.

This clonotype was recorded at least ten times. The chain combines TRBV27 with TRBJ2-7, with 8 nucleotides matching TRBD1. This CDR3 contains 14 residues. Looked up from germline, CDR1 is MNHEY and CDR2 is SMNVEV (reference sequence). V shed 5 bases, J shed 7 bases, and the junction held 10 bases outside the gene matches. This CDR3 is CASSPPGQVFEQYF. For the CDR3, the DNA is TGTGCCAGCAGTCCCCCGGGACAGGTCTTTGAGCAGTACTTC.

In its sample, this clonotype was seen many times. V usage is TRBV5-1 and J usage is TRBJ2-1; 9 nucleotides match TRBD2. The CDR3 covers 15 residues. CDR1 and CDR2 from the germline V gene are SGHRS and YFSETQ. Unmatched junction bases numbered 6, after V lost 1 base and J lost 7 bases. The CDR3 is CASSLMAGGPNEQFF. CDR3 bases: TGCGCCAGCAGCTTGATGGCGGGGGGGCCTAATGAGCAGTTCTTC.

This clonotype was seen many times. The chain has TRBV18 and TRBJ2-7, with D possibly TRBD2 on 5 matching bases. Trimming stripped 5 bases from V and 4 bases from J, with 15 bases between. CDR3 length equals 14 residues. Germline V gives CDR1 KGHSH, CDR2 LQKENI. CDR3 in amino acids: CASSLRGGRYEQYF. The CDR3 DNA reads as TGTGCCAGCTCATTACGTGGAGGCCGATACGAGCAGTACTTC.

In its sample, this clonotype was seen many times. The CDR3, as DNA: TGCAGTGCTTGGGACACCGACTATGGCTACACCTTC. It codes for CSAWDTDYGYTF. The chain employs TRBV20-1 and TRBJ1-2; D perhaps matches TRBD1 (6 bases). Looked up from germline, CDR1 is DFQATT and CDR2 is SNEGSKA (reference sequence). V dropped 5 bases and J dropped 3 bases, with 10 bases sitting between them. This CDR3 is 12 amino acids long.

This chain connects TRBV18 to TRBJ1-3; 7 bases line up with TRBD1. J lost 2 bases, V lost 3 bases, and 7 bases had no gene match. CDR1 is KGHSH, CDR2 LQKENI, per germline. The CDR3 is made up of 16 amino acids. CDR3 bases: TGTGCCAGCTCACCGAGACAGGGAACAACTGGAAACACCATATATTTT. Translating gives CASSPRQGTTGNTIYF.

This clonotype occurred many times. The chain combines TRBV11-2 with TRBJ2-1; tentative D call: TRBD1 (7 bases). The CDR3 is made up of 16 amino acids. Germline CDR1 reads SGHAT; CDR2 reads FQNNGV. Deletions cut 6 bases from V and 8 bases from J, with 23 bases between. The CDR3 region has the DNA TGTGCCAGCAGAGCAGGGGGGCAGGGAAGGATCGATGAGCAGTTCTTC. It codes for CASRAGGQGRIDEQFF.

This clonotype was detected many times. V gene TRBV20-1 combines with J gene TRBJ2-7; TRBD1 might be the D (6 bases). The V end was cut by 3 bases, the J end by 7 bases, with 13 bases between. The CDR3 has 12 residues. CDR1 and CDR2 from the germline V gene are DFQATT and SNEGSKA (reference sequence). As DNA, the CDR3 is TGCAGTGCTAGGACACAGGGATGGGAGCAGTACTTC. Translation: CSARTQGWEQYF.

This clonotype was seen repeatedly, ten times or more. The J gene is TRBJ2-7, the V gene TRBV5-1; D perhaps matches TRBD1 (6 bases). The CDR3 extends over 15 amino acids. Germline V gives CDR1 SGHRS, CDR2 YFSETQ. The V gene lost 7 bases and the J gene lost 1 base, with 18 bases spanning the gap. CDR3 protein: CASSDTGLSSYEQYF. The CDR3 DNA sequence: TGCGCCAGCTCGGACACAGGGTTATCGTCCTACGAGCAGTACTTC.

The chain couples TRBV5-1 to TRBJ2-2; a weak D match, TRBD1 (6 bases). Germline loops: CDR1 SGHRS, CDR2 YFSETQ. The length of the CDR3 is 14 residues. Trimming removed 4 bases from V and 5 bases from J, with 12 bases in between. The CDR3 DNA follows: TGCGCCAGCAGCGCCGCAGGGGTGACCGGGGAGCTGTTTTTT. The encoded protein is CASSAAGVTGELFF.

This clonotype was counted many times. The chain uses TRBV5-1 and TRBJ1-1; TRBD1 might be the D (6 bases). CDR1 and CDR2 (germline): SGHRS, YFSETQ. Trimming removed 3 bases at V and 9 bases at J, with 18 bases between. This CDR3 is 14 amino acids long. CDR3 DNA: TGCGCCAGCAGCTGGGAGCTCTCTGGGACAAAAGCTTTCTTT. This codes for CASSWELSGTKAFF. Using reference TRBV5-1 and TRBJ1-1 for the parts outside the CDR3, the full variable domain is KAGVTQTPRYLIKTRGQQVTLSCSPISGHRSVSWYQQTPGQGLQFLFEYFSETQRNKGNFPGRFSGRQFSNSRSEMNVSTLELGDSALYLCASSWELSGTKAFFGQGTRLTVV.

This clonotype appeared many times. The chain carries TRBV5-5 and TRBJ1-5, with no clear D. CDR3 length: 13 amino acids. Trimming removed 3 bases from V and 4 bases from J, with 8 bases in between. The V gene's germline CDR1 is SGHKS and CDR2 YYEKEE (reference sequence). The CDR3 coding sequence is TGTGCCAGCAGCTCCGTGCCGAATCAGCCCCAGCATTTT. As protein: CASSSVPNQPQHF.

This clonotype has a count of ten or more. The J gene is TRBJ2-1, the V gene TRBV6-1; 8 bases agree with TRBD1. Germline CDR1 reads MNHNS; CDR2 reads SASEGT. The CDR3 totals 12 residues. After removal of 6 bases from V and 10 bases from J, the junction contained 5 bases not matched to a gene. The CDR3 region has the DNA TGTGCCAGCAGGCGACAGGGGCCAGAGCAGTTCTTC. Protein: CASRRQGPEQFF.

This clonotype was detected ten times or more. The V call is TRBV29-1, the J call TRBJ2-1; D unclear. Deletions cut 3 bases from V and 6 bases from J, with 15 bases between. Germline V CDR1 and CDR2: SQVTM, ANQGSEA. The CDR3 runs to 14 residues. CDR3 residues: CSVELDWAGNEQFF. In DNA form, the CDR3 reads TGCAGCGTTGAGCTTGATTGGGCAGGCAATGAGCAGTTCTTC.

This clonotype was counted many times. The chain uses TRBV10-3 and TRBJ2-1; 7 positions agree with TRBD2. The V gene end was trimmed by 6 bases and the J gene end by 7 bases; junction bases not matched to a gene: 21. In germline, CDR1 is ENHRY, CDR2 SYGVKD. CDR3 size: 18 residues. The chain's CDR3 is CAIRGSRVSGERTNEQFF. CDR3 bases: TGTGCCATCAGAGGGAGTCGGGTCAGCGGGGAGAGGACGAATGAGCAGTTCTTC.

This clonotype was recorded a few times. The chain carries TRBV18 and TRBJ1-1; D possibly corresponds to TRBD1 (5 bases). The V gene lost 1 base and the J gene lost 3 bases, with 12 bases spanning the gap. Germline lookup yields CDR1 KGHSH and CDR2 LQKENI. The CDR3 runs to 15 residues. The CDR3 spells CASSPRLPGDTEAFF. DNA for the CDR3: TGTGCCAGCTCACCACGTCTCCCGGGGGACACTGAAGCTTTCTTT.

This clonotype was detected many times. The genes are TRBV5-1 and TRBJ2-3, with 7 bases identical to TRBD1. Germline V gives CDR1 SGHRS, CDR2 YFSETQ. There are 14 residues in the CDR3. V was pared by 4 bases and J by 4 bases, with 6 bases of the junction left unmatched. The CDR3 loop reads CASSPMTGSDTQYF. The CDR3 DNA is TGCGCCAGCAGCCCAATGACAGGGTCAGATACGCAGTATTTT.

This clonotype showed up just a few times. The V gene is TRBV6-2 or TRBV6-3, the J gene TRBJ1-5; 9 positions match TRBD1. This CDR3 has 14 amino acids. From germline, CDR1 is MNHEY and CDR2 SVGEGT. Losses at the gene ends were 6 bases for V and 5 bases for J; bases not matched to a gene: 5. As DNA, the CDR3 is TGTGCCAGCAGGCGGACAGGGGAGCATCAGCCCCAGCATTTT. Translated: CASRRTGEHQPQHF.

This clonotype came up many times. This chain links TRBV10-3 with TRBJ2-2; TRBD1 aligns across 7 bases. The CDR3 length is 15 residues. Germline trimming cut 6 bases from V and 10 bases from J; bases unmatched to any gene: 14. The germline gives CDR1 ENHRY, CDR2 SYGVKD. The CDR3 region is CAIRPPRTGPSELFF. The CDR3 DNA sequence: TGTGCCATCAGACCGCCCCGGACAGGACCCTCGGAGCTGTTTTTT.

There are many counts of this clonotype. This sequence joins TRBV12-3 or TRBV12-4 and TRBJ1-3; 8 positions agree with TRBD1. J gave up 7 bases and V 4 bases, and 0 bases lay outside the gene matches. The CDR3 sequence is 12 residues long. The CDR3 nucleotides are TGTGCCAGCAGTTCAGGGGGCAACACCATATATTTT. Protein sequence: CASSSGGNTIYF.

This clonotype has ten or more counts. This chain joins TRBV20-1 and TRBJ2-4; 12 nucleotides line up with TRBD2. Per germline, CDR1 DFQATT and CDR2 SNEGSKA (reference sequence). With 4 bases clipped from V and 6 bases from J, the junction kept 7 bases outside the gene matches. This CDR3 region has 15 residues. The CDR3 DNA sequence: TGCAGTGCTACCCTAGCGGGGGGGCCGAGAAACATTCAGTACTTC. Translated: CSATLAGGPRNIQYF.

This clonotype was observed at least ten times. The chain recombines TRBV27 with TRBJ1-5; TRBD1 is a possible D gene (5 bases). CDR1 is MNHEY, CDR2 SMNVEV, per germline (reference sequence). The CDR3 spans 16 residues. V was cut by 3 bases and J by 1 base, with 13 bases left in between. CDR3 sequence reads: CASSFLGGRSNQPQHF. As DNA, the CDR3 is TGTGCCAGCAGTTTCCTTGGGGGACGCAGCAATCAGCCCCAGCATTTT.

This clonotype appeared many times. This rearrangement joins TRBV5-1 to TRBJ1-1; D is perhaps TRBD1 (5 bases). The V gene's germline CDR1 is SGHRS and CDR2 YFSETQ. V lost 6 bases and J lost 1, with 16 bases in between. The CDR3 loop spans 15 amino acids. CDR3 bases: TGCGCCAGCACCCCGCCAGGGCGGGGGAACACTGAAGCTTTCTTT. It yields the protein CASTPPGRGNTEAFF.